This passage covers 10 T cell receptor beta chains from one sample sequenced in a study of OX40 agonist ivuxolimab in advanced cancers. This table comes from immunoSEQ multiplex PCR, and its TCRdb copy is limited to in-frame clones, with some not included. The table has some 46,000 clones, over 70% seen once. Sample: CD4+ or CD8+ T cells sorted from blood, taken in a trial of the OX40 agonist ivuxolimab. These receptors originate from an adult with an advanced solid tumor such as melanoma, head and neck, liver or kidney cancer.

The chain's CDR3 is CASSMAPGLAYSSSYEQYF. For the CDR3, the DNA is TGTGCCAGTAGTATGGCCCCGGGACTAGCTTACTCGAGCTCCTACGAGCAGTACTTC. The genes are TRBV19 and TRBJ2-7, with TRBD2 matching 9 bases. The V segment lost 3 bases and the J segment 0 bases; nucleotides outside the gene matches: 15. CDR3 length: 19 residues. Germline V gene sequence: CDR1 LNHDA, CDR2 SQIVND (reference sequence).

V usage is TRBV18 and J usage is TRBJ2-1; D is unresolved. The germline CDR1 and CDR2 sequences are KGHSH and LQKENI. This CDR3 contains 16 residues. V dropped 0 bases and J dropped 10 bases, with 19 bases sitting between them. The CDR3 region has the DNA TGTGCCAGCTCACCACCCACGCGCGCACTGGAGCAGGAGCAGTTCTTC. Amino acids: CASSPPTRALEQEQFF. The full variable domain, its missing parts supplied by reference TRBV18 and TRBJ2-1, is NAGVMQNPRHLVRRRGQEARLRCSPMKGHSHVYWYRQLPEEGLKFMVYLQKENIIDESGMPKERFSAEFPKEGPSILRIQQVVRGDSAAYFCASSPPTRALEQEQFFGPGTRLTVL.

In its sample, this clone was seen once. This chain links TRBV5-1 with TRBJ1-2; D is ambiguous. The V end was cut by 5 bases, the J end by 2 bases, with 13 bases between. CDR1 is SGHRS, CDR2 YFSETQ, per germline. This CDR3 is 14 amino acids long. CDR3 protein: CASRSTVVNYGYTF. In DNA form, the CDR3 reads TGCGCCAGCAGATCCACGGTCGTCAACTATGGCTACACCTTC.

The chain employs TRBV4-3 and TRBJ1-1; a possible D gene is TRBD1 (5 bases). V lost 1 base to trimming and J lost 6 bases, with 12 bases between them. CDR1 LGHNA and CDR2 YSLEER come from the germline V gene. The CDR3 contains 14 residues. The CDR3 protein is CASSQVEWGAEAFF. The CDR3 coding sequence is TGCGCCAGCAGCCAAGTGGAATGGGGGGCTGAAGCTTTCTTT.

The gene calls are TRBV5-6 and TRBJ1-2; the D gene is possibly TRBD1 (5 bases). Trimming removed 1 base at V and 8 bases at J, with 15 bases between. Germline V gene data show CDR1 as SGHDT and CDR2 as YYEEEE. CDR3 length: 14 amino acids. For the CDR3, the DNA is TGTGCCAGCAGCTTGCGGGGGGGAAACGGCGGCTACACCTTC. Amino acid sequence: CASSLRGGNGGYTF.

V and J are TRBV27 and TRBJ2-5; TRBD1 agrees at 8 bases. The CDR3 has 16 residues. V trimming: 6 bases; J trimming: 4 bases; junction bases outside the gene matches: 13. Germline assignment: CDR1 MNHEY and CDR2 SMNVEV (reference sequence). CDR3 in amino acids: CASRKGTGRPGETQYF. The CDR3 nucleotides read TGTGCCAGCAGAAAGGGGACAGGTCGACCCGGAGAGACCCAGTACTTC.

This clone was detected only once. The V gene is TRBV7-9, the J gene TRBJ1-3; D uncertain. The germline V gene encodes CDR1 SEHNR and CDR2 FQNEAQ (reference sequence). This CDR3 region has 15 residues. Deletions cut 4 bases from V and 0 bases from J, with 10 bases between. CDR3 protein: CASSSPILSGNTIYF. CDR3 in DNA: TGTGCCAGCAGCTCACCGATACTCTCTGGAAACACCATATATTTT.

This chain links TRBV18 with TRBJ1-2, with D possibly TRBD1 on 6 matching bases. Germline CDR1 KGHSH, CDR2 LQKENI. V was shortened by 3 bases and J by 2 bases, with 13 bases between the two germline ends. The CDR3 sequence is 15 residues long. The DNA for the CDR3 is TGTGCCAGCTCACCGCAGGGGACCCCGAACTATGGCTACACCTTC. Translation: CASSPQGTPNYGYTF. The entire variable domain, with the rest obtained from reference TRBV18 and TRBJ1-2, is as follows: NAGVMQNPRHLVRRRGQEARLRCSPMKGHSHVYWYRQLPEEGLKFMVYLQKENIIDESGMPKERFSAEFPKEGPSILRIQQVVRGDSAAYFCASSPQGTPNYGYTFGSGTRLTVV.

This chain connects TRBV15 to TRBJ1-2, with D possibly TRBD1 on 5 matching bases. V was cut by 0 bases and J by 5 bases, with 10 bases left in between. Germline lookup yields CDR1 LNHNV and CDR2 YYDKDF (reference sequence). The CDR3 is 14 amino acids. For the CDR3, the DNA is TGTGCCACCAGCAGAGATCAGGGCCCTTATGGCTACACCTTC. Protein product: CATSRDQGPYGYTF.

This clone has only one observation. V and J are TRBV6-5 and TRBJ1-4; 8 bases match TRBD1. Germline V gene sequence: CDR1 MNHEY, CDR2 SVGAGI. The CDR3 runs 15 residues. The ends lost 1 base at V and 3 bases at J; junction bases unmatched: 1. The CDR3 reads CASSYLGQANEKLFF. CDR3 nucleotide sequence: TGTGCCAGCAGTTACTTGGGACAGGCTAATGAAAAACTGTTTTTT.